This TCR beta chain was retrieved from a study of T cell clonality in common variable immunodeficiency. The CDR3 is 15 residues long. Germline V gene data show CDR1 as SGHVS and CDR2 as FNYEAQ. Between the trimmed V and J ends, which lost 1 base and 2 bases, there was a span of 12 bases. This clone was seen repeatedly, ten times or more. The antigen remains undetermined. The read finishes 3 residues shy of the CDR3 end, and the germline J gene is used to complete it. Most patients and controls had Caucasian heritage. Using immunoSEQ multiplex PCR, the repertoire was profiled, and TCRdb retains in-frame clones only, with some absent. The sample presents some 43,000 clones, none singletons. Overall study findings and caveats: T cell subpopulation sequencing would be needed to explain CVID clonality. CVID subjects had higher TCRbeta clonality than healthy controls, most marked in about a third.

The specimen sequenced was peripheral blood mononuclear cells. The clonotype originates from a person aged 18 to 70 in good health. The chain has TRBV7-6 and TRBJ2-7; maybe TRBD2 (6 bases). The sequenced part of the CDR3 DNA is TGTGCCAGCAGCTTAGAGCCGGGGGATGCCTACGAG. Translated, it gives CASSLEPGDAYE. The CDR3 reads in full as CASSLEPGDAYEQYF.